This TCR beta chain was found in a study of long-term antiretroviral therapy in people with HIV. General study points: Regardless of time point, clones expanded before ART dominated the repertoire. Blood collection from about 2003 to 2018 possibly occurred under older ART regimens.

Points on this clone: The antigen remains unidentified.

Version v3.0 of the immunoSEQ assay was performed at survey level. Sequencing was performed with immunoSEQ multiplex PCR; in TCRdb, only in-frame clones are kept and a portion is missing. The table includes 26,000 or so clones, 80% to 85% detected once. The germline V gene encodes CDR1 MDHEN and CDR2 SYDVKM. The CDR3 has 14 residues. The V gene lost 6 bases and the J gene lost 7 bases, with 16 bases spanning the gap. J is TRBJ2-1 and V is TRBV28; perhaps D is TRBD1 or TRBD2 (6 bases each). The source was unsorted PBMCs, collected 0.8 years before starting antiretroviral therapy. This sequence was found in a man aged 18 to 30 with HIV. The DNA for the CDR3 is TGTGCCAGCAGACCGAGGTCGGGGGCTAATGAGCAGTTCTTC. Translated: CASRPRSGANEQFF.